This is a list of T cell receptor beta chains from one sample in a study of cytotoxic CD8 clonotypes in ibrutinib-treated CLL. The protocol was immunoSEQ multiplex PCR, while the TCRdb copy is restricted to in-frame clones and leaves out a portion. The sample yields about 140,000 clones, 60% to 80% seen once. The sequencing used PBMCs, collected after 12 months of ibrutinib treatment. Receptor source: a human donor with chronic lymphocytic leukemia. CDR3s include the opening cysteine and the closing phenylalanine or tryptophan. Fields, in order: V gene, D gene, J gene, clone size, CDR3 protein, CDR3 DNA. D genes are given only for firm matches. The listing skips clone size in some rows; elsewhere it reads once, few, many or a size class.

>TRBV5-8|TRBD2|TRBJ2-1|few
CASSSGLAGVYEQFF
TGTGCCAGCAGCTCGGGACTAGCGGGAGTCTATGAGCAGTTCTTC
>TRBV7-3|TRBD2|TRBJ2-2|-
CASSLNSGTNTGELFF
TGTGCCAGCAGCTTAAACAGCGGGACGAACACCGGGGAGCTGTTTTTT
>TRBV12-5|-|TRBJ2-6|once
CASAMGVRSFSGANVLTF
TGTGCTAGCGCCATGGGGGTAAGGTCTTTCTCTGGGGCCAACGTCCTGACTTTC
>TRBV7-9|-|TRBJ1-2|-
CASSPQGGTTNYGYTF
TGTGCCAGCAGCCCACAGGGAGGGACGACTAACTATGGCTACACCTTC
>TRBV30|-|TRBJ2-7|once
CAWRQRGGSYEQYF
TGTGCCTGGAGGCAGAGGGGGGGCTCCTACGAGCAGTACTTC
>TRBV19|TRBD2|TRBJ2-1|few
CASSIRLAGDGEQFF
TGTGCCAGTAGTATAAGACTAGCGGGAGACGGTGAGCAGTTCTTC
>TRBV4-3|TRBD1|TRBJ2-7|-
CASSQAGTGAYEQYF
TGCGCCAGCAGCCAAGCAGGGACAGGGGCCTACGAGCAGTACTTC
>TRBV19|-|TRBJ2-1|-
CASSMRPGGNEQFF
TGTGCCAGTAGTATGCGGCCTGGGGGCAATGAGCAGTTCTTC
>TRBV4-3|TRBD2|TRBJ2-7|few
CASSQGASGIGEQYF
TGCGCCAGCAGCCAAGGAGCTAGCGGGATAGGCGAGCAGTACTTC
>TRBV7-8|TRBD2|TRBJ2-4|-
CASSYTSRTSGGLSKNIQYF
TGTGCCAGCAGCTACACATCCCGGACTAGCGGGGGCCTTTCCAAAAACATTCAGTACTTC
>TRBV18|-|TRBJ1-5|-
CASSPGKDQPQHF
TGTGCCAGCTCACCCGGCAAAGATCAGCCCCAGCATTTT
>TRBV10-1|-|TRBJ1-4|-
CASSSGGNEKLFF
TGCGCCAGCAGTTCTGGGGGCAATGAAAAACTGTTTTTT
>TRBV14|-|TRBJ2-6|-
CASSQILSGANVLTF
TGTGCCAGCAGCCAAATCCTCTCTGGGGCCAACGTCCTGACTTTC
>TRBV6-1|-|TRBJ1-1|-
CASSDARMNTEAFF
TGTGCCAGCAGTGATGCCAGGATGAACACTGAAGCTTTCTTT
>TRBV29-1|-|TRBJ1-2|-
CSGGGDYGYTF
TGCAGCGGAGGGGGAGACTATGGCTACACCTTC
>TRBV7-2|-|TRBJ2-1|-
CASRLNNEQFF
TGTGCCAGCAGATTGAACAATGAGCAGTTCTTC
>TRBV7-3|-|TRBJ2-5|-
CASSPDRRGETQYF
TGTGCCAGCAGCCCCGACAGGCGGGGTGAGACCCAGTACTTC
>TRBV28|TRBD1|TRBJ1-3|-
CASRRGQGTGNTIYF
TGTGCCAGCAGACGCGGACAGGGGACTGGAAACACCATATATTTT
>TRBV4-1|TRBD1|TRBJ1-2|-
CASSQEAGGSGNYGYTF
TGCGCCAGCAGCCAAGAGGCAGGGGGCTCCGGTAACTATGGCTACACCTTC
>TRBV10-3|-|TRBJ1-1|-
CAISESRGILLMNTEAFF
TGTGCCATCAGTGAGTCGAGAGGTATACTCCTCATGAACACTGAAGCTTTCTTT